The clone carrying this TCR beta chain was detected only a few times. Its antigen is still unknown. The sample is drawn from a study of T cells in tumors after PD-1 blockade. Whole-study context: Treatment was either pembrolizumab 200 mg every 3 weeks or cemiplimab 350 mg every 2 weeks. Daily vismodegib 150 mg continued in a subset of anti-PD-1-treated patients. Study-wide results and limits: Some novel exhausted tumor clones appeared in pre-treatment blood, suggesting peripheral recruitment.

Libraries were prepared by immunoSEQ multiplex PCR; TCRdb keeps only in-frame clonotypes and omits some of them. The table has around 49,000 clones, 81% seen once. Genomic DNA template from tumor biopsies or peripheral blood, about 600 ng to 6,500 ng input. Trimming removed 6 bases from V and 5 bases from J, with 11 bases in between. Germline CDR1 is SGHRS and CDR2 is YFSETQ. The CDR3 spans 12 residues. The clonotype comes from a human donor with basal cell carcinoma. V is TRBV5-1 and J is TRBJ1-1, with unresolved D. The specimen comprised PBMCs, sampled before anti-PD-1 treatment. The CDR3 DNA sequence: TGCGCCAGCACCTTTGAAGGGACTGAAGCTTTCTTT. Translating gives CASTFEGTEAFF.